This T cell receptor beta chain comes out of a study of blood T cell repertoires in COVID-19. For the study at large: Samples came from the United States, Italy and Spain, spanning acute and convalescent COVID-19. The cDNA or gDNA used as material had been derived from T cells, B-cell-depleted T cells, or PBMCs.

A single count supports this clone. The CDR3 consists of 14 residues. V lost 6 bases to trimming and J lost 6 bases, with 12 bases between them. Germline CDR1 MGHDK, CDR2 SYGVNS. Source study methods: Scientists estimated how many nucleated cells there were by amplifying reference gene primers. Sequencing used immunoSEQ multiplex PCR; TCRdb keeps in-frame clones, though not all of them. The DNA gave D and trimming, while V, J and clone size come from that table. The sample consists of roughly 130,000 clones, about 79% of them appearing once. The sequence derives from an elderly woman with acute or convalescent COVID-19. The sequenced sample consisted of peripheral blood. The rearrangement joins TRBV25-1 to TRBJ1-6; D may be TRBD1 (6 bases). The CDR3 nucleotides are TGTGCCAGCAGACCAGGGGCACTTAATTCACCCCTCCACTTT. Translated, it gives CASRPGALNSPLHF.